This T cell receptor beta chain was retrieved from a study of blood T cell repertoires in COVID-19. For the study at large: There were acute and convalescent COVID-19 samples, and they came from the United States, Italy and Spain.

This table comes from immunoSEQ multiplex PCR, and its TCRdb copy is limited to in-frame clones, with some not included. Among some 370,000 clones, 75% to 90% were seen once, and the ten largest hold over 4.5%. Germline CDR1 reads SGHNT; CDR2 reads YENEEA. The V segment lost 4 bases and the J segment 4 bases; nucleotides outside the gene matches: 6. CDR3 length equals 16 residues. Sequencing was carried out using PBMCs or T cells enriched from blood (not recorded which). The rearrangement joins TRBV11-3 to TRBJ2-1, with 11 bases lining up with TRBD2. This TCR derives from a woman in her 50s who had recovered from COVID-19. CDR3 DNA sequence: TGTGCCAGCAGCTCGGGACTAGCGGCCTCTTACAATGAGCAGTTCTTC. It specifies CASSSGLAASYNEQFF.